This T cell receptor beta chain appears in the sequencing data of a study of cytomegalovirus exposure and HLA in healthy donors. Study-level information: Roughly four fifths of around 390 genotyped donors fell in the Caucasian-associated ancestry cluster.

Germline values: CDR1 PRHDT, CDR2 FYEKMQ (reference sequence). The CDR3 spans 16 residues. V was pared by 5 bases and J by 2 bases, with 4 bases of the junction left unmatched. A note on this clone: Its matching antigen is unknown.

General study points: In an earlier analysis, productive rearrangement rates for most beta V segments clustered near 90% or 30%. In a later analysis, at a false discovery rate of 0.05, 16,951 TCR beta sequences were associated with HLA alleles.

13 Jbeta primers and 60 Vbeta primers were used for the PCR. In the authors' workflow: Later work found 80 million or so unique TCR beta chains, with roughly 11 million shared. Using immunoSEQ multiplex PCR, the repertoire was profiled, and TCRdb retains in-frame clones only, with some absent. Clonal size and the V and J genes are those of that table, whereas D and trimming came from the DNA. The sample has approximately 150,000 clones; about 85% are singletons. The chain recombines TRBV13 with TRBJ2-2, with TRBD1 identical over 11 bases. Sequenced input: PBMCs. This receptor was identified in a boy between 2 and 10 years old in good health and CMV-seronegative. The CDR3: CASSPWTGGNTGELFF. CDR3 nucleotides: TGTGCCAGCAGCCCTTGGACAGGGGGCAACACCGGGGAGCTGTTTTTT.